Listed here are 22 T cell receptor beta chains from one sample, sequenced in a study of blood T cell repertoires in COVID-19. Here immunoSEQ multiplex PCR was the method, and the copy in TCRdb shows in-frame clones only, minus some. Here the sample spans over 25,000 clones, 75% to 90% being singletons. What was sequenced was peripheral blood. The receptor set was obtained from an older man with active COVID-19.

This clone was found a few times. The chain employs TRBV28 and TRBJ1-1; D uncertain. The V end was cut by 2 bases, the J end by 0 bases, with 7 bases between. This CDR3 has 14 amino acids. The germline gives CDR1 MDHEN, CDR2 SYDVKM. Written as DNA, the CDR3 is TGTGCCAGCAGTTTAATAGACATGAACACTGAAGCTTTCTTT. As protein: CASSLIDMNTEAFF.

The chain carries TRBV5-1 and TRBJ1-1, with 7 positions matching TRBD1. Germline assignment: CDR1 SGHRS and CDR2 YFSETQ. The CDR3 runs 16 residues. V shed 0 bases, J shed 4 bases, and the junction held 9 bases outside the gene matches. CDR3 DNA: TGCGCCAGCAGCTTGGGGTCAGGGGGGTTCGGCACTGAAGCTTTCTTT. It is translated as CASSLGSGGFGTEAFF.

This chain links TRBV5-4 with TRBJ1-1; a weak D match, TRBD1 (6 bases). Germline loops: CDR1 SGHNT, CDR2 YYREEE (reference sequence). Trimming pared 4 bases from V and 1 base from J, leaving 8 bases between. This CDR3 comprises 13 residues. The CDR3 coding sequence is TGTGCCAGCAGCCCGGGACAGAACACTGAAGCTTTCTTT. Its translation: CASSPGQNTEAFF.

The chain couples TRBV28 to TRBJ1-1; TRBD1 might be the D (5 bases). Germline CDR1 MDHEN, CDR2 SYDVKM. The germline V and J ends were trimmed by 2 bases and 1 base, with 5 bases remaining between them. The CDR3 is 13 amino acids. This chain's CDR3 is CASSLQGNTEAFF. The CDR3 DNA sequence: TGTGCCAGCAGTTTACAGGGGAACACTGAAGCTTTCTTT. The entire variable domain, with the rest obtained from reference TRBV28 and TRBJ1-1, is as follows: DVKVTQSSRYLVKRTGEKVFLECVQDMDHENMFWYRQDPGLGLRLIYFSYDVKMKEKGDIPEGYSVSREKKERFSLILESASTNQTSMYLCASSLQGNTEAFFGQGTRLTVV.

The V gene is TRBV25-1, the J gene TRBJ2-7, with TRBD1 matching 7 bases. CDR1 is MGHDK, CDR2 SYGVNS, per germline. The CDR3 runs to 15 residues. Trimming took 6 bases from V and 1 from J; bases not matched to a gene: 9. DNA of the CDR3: TGTGCCAGCAGCCCGACAGGGAGTCCATCCTACGAGCAGTACTTC. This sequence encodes CASSPTGSPSYEQYF.

The CDR3 loop is CASSPGGSSYNEQFF. The DNA of the CDR3 is TGCGCCAGCAGCCCCGGGGGTAGCTCCTACAATGAGCAGTTCTTC. This rearrangement joins TRBV4-3 to TRBJ2-1, with a possible D match to TRBD2 (6 bases). V was pared by 4 bases and J by 0 bases, with 10 bases between. Germline CDR1 is LGHNA and CDR2 is YSLEER. The CDR3 contains 15 residues.

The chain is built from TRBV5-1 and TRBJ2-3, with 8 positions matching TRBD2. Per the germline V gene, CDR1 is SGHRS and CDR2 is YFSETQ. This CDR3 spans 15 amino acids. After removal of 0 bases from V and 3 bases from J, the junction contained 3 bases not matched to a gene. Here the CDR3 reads CASSLVSGVTDTQYF. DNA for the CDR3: TGCGCCAGCAGCTTGGTTAGCGGGGTTACAGATACGCAGTATTTT.

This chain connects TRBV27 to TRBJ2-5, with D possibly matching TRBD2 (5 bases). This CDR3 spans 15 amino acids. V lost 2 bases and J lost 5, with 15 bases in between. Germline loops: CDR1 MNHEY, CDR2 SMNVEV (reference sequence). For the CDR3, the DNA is TGTGCCAGCAGTTTAGACGGCTTCCCGGGGGAGACCCAGTACTTC. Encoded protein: CASSLDGFPGETQYF.

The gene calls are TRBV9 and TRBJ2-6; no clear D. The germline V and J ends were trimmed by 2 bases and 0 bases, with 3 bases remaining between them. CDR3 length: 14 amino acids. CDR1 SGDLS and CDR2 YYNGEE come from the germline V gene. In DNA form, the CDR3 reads TGTGCCAGCAGCGTCGGCTCTGGGGCCAACGTCCTGACTTTC. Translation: CASSVGSGANVLTF.

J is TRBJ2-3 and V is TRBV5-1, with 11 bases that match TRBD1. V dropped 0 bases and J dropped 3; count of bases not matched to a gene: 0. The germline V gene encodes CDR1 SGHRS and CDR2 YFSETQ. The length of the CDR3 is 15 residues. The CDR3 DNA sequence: TGCGCCAGCAGCTTGGGGGACAGGGGGACAGATACGCAGTATTTT. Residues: CASSLGDRGTDTQYF.

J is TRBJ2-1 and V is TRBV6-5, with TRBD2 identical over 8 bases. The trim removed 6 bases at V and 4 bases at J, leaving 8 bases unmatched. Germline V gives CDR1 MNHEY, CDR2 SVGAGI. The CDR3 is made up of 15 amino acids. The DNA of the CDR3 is TGTGCCAGCAGCCTGACTAGCGAGTCATACAATGAGCAGTTCTTC. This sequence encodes CASSLTSESYNEQFF.

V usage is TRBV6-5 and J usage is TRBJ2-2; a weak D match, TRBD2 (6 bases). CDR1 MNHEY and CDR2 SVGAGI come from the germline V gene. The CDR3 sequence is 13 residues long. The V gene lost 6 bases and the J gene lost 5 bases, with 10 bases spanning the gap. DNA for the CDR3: TGTGCCAGCAGCGGGGGTAGGACCGGGGAGCTGTTTTTT. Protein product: CASSGGRTGELFF.

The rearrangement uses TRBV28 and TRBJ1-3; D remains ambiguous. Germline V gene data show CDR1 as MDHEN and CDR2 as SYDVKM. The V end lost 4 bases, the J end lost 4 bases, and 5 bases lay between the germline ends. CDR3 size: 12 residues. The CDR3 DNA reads TGTGCCAGCAGTTCTAAGGGAAACACCATATATTTT. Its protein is CASSSKGNTIYF. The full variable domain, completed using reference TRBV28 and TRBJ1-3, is DVKVTQSSRYLVKRTGEKVFLECVQDMDHENMFWYRQDPGLGLRLIYFSYDVKMKEKGDIPEGYSVSREKKERFSLILESASTNQTSMYLCASSSKGNTIYFGEGSWLTVV.

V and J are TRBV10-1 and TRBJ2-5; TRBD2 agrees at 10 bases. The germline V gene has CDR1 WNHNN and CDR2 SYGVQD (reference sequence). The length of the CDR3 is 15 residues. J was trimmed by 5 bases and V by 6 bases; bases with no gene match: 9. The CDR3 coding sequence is TGCGCCAGCAGGGGAAGCGGGGGGGGCCGGGAGACCCAGTACTTC. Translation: CASRGSGGGRETQYF.

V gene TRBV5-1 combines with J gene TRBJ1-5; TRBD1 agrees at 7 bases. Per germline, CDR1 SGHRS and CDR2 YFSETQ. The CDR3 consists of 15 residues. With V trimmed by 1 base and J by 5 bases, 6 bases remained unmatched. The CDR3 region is CASSLTGDSDQPQHF. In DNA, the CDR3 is TGCGCCAGCAGCTTGACAGGGGATTCGGATCAGCCCCAGCATTTT.

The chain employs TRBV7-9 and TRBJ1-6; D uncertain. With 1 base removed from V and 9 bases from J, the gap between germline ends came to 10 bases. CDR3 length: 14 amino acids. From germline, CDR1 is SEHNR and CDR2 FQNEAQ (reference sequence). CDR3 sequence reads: CASSLGGVGSPLHF. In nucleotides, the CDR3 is TGTGCCAGCAGCTTAGGGGGAGTCGGTTCACCCCTCCACTTT.

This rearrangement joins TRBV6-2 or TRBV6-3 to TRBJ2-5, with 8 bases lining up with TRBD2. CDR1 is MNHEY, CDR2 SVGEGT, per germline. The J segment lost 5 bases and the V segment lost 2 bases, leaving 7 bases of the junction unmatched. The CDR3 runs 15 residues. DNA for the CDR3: TGTGCCAGCAGTTACACCGCGGGGGGTGGGGAGACCCAGTACTTC. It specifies CASSYTAGGGETQYF.

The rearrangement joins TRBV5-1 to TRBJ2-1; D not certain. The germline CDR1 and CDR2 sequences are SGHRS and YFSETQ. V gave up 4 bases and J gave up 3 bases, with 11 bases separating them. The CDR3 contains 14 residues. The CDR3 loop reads CASSPGFVYNEQFF. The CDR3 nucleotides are TGCGCCAGCAGCCCCGGGTTCGTCTACAATGAGCAGTTCTTC.

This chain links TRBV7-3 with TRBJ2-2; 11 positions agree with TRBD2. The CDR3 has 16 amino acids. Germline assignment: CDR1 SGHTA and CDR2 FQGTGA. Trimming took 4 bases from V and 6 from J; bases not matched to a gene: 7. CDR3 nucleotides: TGTGCCAGCAGCTCCCTAGCGGGGGGCAGGGCCGGGGAGCTGTTTTTT. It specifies CASSSLAGGRAGELFF.

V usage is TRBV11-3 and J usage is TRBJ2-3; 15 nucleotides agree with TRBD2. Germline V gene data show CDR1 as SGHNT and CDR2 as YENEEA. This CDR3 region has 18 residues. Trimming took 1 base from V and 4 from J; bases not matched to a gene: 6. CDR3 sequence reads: CASSLGTSGGASADTQYF. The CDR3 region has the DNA TGTGCCAGCAGCTTAGGGACTAGCGGGGGGGCGTCGGCAGATACGCAGTATTTT. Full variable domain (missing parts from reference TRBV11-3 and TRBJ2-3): EAGVVQSPRYKIIEKKQPVAFWCNPISGHNTLYWYLQNLGQGPELLIRYENEEAVDDSQLPKDRFSAERLKGVDSTLKIQPAELGDSAVYLCASSLGTSGGASADTQYFGPGTRLTVL.

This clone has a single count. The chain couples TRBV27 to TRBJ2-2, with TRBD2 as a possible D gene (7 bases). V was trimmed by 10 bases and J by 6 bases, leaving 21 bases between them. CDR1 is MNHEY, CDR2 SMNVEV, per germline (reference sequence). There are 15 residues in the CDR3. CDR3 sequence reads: CATKQGGGYAGELFF. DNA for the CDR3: TGTGCCACCAAGCAAGGGGGGGGTTACGCCGGGGAGCTGTTTTTT.

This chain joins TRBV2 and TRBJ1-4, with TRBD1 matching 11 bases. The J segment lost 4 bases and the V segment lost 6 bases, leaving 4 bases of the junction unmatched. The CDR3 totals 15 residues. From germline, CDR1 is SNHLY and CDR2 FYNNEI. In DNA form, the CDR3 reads TGTGCCAGCAGGGACAGGGGGCTGAATAATGAAAAACTGTTTTTT. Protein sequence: CASRDRGLNNEKLFF.